The present T cell receptor (beta chain) was sequenced within a study of cytomegalovirus exposure and HLA in healthy donors (dated by TCRdb to the late 2010s). For the study in its entirety: According to an earlier analysis of around 600 of the donors, 150 million to 200 million T cells yielded over 90 million unique TCR beta sequences and roughly 280 Gb of sequence data. Roughly 300 gigabases of sequencing data and 75 million to 85 million unique TCR sequences made up an early release that covered under 750 HLA-typed donors. The genetic ancestry cluster associated with self-reported Caucasian donors included 81% of the 350 to 500 genotyped donors. The aim of the study was to test whether cataloging public T cell receptors could identify signatures of past pathogen exposure. The T cell repertoires of 550 to 850 subjects were profiled by immunosequencing and related to cytomegalovirus serostatus. In addition to the first cohort of about 650 subjects, a separate validation cohort of 120 different subjects was used. High-throughput TCR immunosequencing, statistical association of individual TCRs with disease status, and machine learning were combined to predict cytomegalovirus infection status. A later analysis re-analyzed previously published TCR beta repertoires from hundreds of donors and added high-resolution HLA genotyping to study TCR occurrence patterns. Rather than using new phenotypic data, the later analysis identified candidate immune exposures from TCR beta sequences and from how often those sequences occurred across donors. An earlier analysis of some 500 of the donors used high-throughput TCR beta sequencing to judge whether each TCR beta V gene segment behaved as functional or pseudogenic. Donor age, sex, ethnicity and CMV serostatus were compiled alongside the repertoire data. A later genetic analysis used genome-wide SNP genotypes for about 65% of the 666 donors, treating that subset as a discovery cohort. Every discovery cohort repertoire had been produced on one sequencing platform. HLA typing included class I and class II loci at four-digit resolution. Typing coverage differed by locus: A, B, C, DRB1 and DQB1 were typed in roughly 620-640 donors, DQA1 in roughly 500, DPA1 in 600 to 610, and DPB1 in roughly 450. Roughly 5 DR-DQ haplotypes were handled as single units for association and clustering because linkage in the cohort was strong. On average, over 200,000 unique TCR beta nucleotide sequences were sequenced per donor among 398 genotyped donors of the cohort, with roughly 18% of those sequences being non-productive. Study-level results and caveats: Specific HLA alleles were associated with roughly 16,000 TCR beta sequences at a false discovery rate of 0.05 in a later analysis. In an earlier analysis of some 640 of the donors, most TCR beta V segments were observed in productive rearrangements about 87% or about 30% of the time, broadly matching IMGT annotations. CMV serostatus was the only immune exposure information available for the cohort. In a later analysis, the rate of TCR association differed among HLA loci, with DRB1 alleles having the most associated TCRs and HLA-C alleles having the fewest. The classifier was reported to diagnose cytomegalovirus status with high specificity and sensitivity in both the original and validation cohorts. A further reported finding was that TCR beta sequences accurately predicted the HLA-A and HLA-B alleles for most subjects in the first cohort. Compared with equally common non-associated chains, HLA-associated TCR beta chains in a later analysis were more clonally expanded and had lower generation probabilities. The study listed over 150 TCR beta chains as associated with cytomegalovirus. Correlated functional status among segregating V segments might be attributable to linkage disequilibrium, but an unknown experimental factor could not be ruled out. A few of the identified cytomegalovirus-associated TCR beta chains were confirmed in vitro to be specific for cytomegalovirus antigens. The earlier analysis of 587 of the donors excluded 15 to 20 rarely observed V segments, including chromosome 9 orphons, because counts were too low. In a later genetic analysis, fewer N-insertions in productive TCRs were reported among donors in an Asian-associated ancestry cluster than the roughly 670-donor mean. Because HLA typing was missing for some donors at each locus, association tests included only the typed subset. According to a later analysis, parvovirus B19, influenza, CMV and Epstein-Barr virus appeared linked to several top co-occurrence clusters. Sequencing depth was assumed to be roughly uniform across donors in the presence/absence analyses, though that assumption may not hold. A cluster of highly shared sequence variants was judged likely to represent a technical artifact of the sequencing pipeline. When HLA alleles, especially DR and DQ, strongly co-occurred, attributing TCR associations to individual alleles was difficult. Most TCR sequences were observed very rarely across donors, whereas some public TCRs were present in many individuals. A later genetic analysis associated a missense DCLRE1C variant with V-gene and J-gene trimming of TCR beta chains, and an independent cohort replicated the association. According to the authors, the approach could potentially be generalized to other disease states and immunological phenotypes. According to a later analysis, most CMV-associated TCR beta chains appeared to be HLA-restricted, and the HLA associations seemed to be driven largely by CMV exposure. In this cohort, only TCR beta chains were sequenced, and detectable features were limited by the absence of alpha or paired-chain data. Some IMGT-functional V segments, including TRBV6-2 and TRBV6-3, could not be distinguished by the 87-base-pair reads and were therefore excluded.

Concerning this clone: Its antigen remains unidentified.

The CDR3, cysteine through phenylalanine, is 14 amino acids long. The retained sequence is limited to the CDR3, 42 bases, with the frame set at the first base. Trimming removed 10 bases from V and 1 base from J; the gene matches leave 6 bases unexplained. The germline V gene (reference sequence) provides CDR1 LNHDA and CDR2 SQIVND. The library was prepared using the immunoSEQ multiplex PCR assay. A mixture of 60 forward primers for TCR Vbeta segments and 13 reverse primers for TCR Jbeta segments was used in the multiplex PCR. The CDR3 region of rearranged TCR beta genes was amplified from genomic DNA with a multiplex PCR assay. Amplified TCR beta libraries were sequenced as 87-base-pair reads on the Illumina HiSeq System. For the original study's pipeline: A later analysis tallied 75 million to 85 million unique TCR beta chains across the 660 or so repertoires, and approximately 12 million of those chains were shared by two or more donors. A nearest-neighbor algorithm error-corrected the raw reads and collapsed the reads into unique sequences, merging closely related sequences to remove PCR and sequencing errors. V, D and J gene segments were assigned by aligning CDR3 sequences to IMGT reference sequences. Each retained sequence needed at least a six-nucleotide match to both a V gene segment and a J gene segment. A rearrangement counted as productive if the CDR3 had no stop codons and remained in frame with V and J, and every other rearrangement counted as non-productive. Following IMGT convention, CDR3 was defined as the stretch from the second conserved V-encoded cysteine up to the conserved J-encoded phenylalanine. In an earlier analysis of around 540 of the donors, sequences lacking an unambiguous match to a single V gene segment were excluded. In an earlier analysis of roughly 500 of the donors, V segments were called functional above 56.7% productive rearrangements and were called segregating when the between-donor standard deviation exceeded 5%. To diagnose cytomegalovirus status from the catalog of TCR beta chain sequences, a statistical classification framework was built. V and J gene assignment, in a later analysis, came from comparing TCR nucleotide sequences with IMGT/GENE-DB human TR gene sequences. Using the TCRdist pipeline, a later analysis assigned CDR3 sequences along with most-parsimonious VDJ recombination scenarios. A later analysis defined each TCR beta chain by its CDR3 amino acid sequence plus V-gene family, and excluded reads lacking a unique V-gene family. As a way to deal with suspected cross-contamination and a sequencing artifact, a later analysis dropped under 600 nucleotide sequences that were highly shared and had low generation probability. In a later analysis, a clonal expansion index was calculated for each public chain from normalized within-repertoire ranks of inferred template counts. In a later analysis, generation probabilities were computed using a VDJ recombination model fitted to out-of-frame rearrangements, and the results were checked against IGoR. A later analysis scored TCR-TCR, TCR-HLA and TCR-CMV co-occurrence with hypergeometric tests, applying a repertoire-size bias correction to TCR pairs. A later analysis estimated false discovery rates by permuting HLA or CMV assignments 20 times. In a later analysis, co-occurring TCRs were grouped with DBSCAN, and TCRdist sequence similarity was added when clustering was performed within HLA-allele-positive subsets. Repertoires with fewer than 30,000 or more than 120,000 public chains were left out of co-occurrence clustering, as were about 5 repertoires with anomalous nucleotide sharing. This is the immuneACCESS table as TCRdb keeps it, with only in-frame sequences that have V and J called. A part of the clones is gone; compared with another copy, unresolved V genes explain less than half, and the rest is unexplained. The V and J calls and clone size were taken over from that table, and D and trimming were inferred from the DNA. The table for this sample lists fewer than 250,000 clones. The ten largest clones represent 0.75% to 1% of the sample.

The cohort consisted of hundreds of healthy bone marrow donors. Cohort members were all nominally healthy when sampled, although unrecorded immune exposures were likely present. The donor was CMV seropositive and was included in the group of 290 or so seropositive cohort members. A peripheral blood sample was collected from each donor, and TCR beta sequencing was performed on peripheral blood mononuclear cells. The Qiagen DNeasy Blood Extraction Kit was used to extract genomic DNA from the blood cell samples. This sequence was found in a woman younger than 45 in good health and CMV-seropositive. Sample: PBMCs. The receptor chain draws on TRBV19 and TRBJ2-2; 7 central bases correspond to TRBD1. This receptor has the CDR3 CATAGTVNTGELFF. The DNA reads as follows: TGTGCCACCGCAGGGACAGTGAACACCGGGGAGCTGTTTTTT.